One and the same sample provided the 8 T cell receptor beta chains below, sequenced in a study of blood T cell repertoires in COVID-19. Measured with immunoSEQ multiplex PCR; TCRdb has only the in-frame clones, and not every one. The table lists 300,000 to 400,000 clones, about 90% of them singletons. The sample comprised peripheral blood. These receptors originate from a woman between 18 and 30 years old who had recovered from COVID-19.

The J gene is TRBJ1-1, the V gene TRBV11-3; no clear D gene. V was cut by 5 bases and J by 3 bases, with 10 bases left in between. The CDR3 spans 13 residues. Per the germline V gene, CDR1 is SGHNT and CDR2 is YENEEA. The CDR3 protein is CASSPRIDTEAFF. CDR3 sequence (DNA): TGTGCCAGCAGCCCCCGAATAGACACTGAAGCTTTCTTT.

This chain joins TRBV6-4 and TRBJ1-1, with a weak D call TRBD1 (6 bases). CDR1 is MRHNA and CDR2 is SNTAGT in the germline V gene. The CDR3 sequence is 13 residues long. V shed 6 bases and J shed 4 bases, with 12 bases lying between them. DNA of the CDR3: TGTGCCAGCAGCCTACAGGGCGGCACTGAAGCTTTCTTT. Amino acid sequence: CASSLQGGTEAFF.

The chain couples TRBV5-1 to TRBJ1-1; 10 positions agree with TRBD1. The germline gives CDR1 SGHRS, CDR2 YFSETQ. The J segment lost 4 bases and the V segment lost 4 bases, leaving 7 bases of the junction unmatched. CDR3 length equals 15 residues. For the CDR3, the DNA is TGCGCCAGCAGCCAGGGACAGGGGTCGGCCACTGAAGCTTTCTTT. Amino acids: CASSQGQGSATEAFF.

The rearrangement uses TRBV10-1 and TRBJ2-7, with TRBD1 identical over 7 bases. V shed 1 base and J 6 bases; nucleotides not matched to a gene: 12. The germline V gene encodes CDR1 WNHNN and CDR2 SYGVQD (reference sequence). The CDR3 sequence is 16 residues long. The chain's CDR3 is CASSEWPRQGECEQYV. Here the CDR3 DNA reads TGCGCCAGCAGTGAGTGGCCCCGGCAGGGGGAGTGCGAGCAGTACGTC.

This sequence joins TRBV5-1 and TRBJ1-2, with 7 bases matching TRBD1. CDR3 length: 16 residues. V lost 4 bases to trimming and J lost 2 bases; unmatched junction nucleotides: 11. Germline V gives CDR1 SGHRS, CDR2 YFSETQ. CDR3 sequence reads: CASSGETQGGNYGYTF. The CDR3 region has the DNA TGCGCCAGCAGCGGCGAAACTCAGGGGGGAAACTATGGCTACACCTTC. Combining the CDR3 with reference TRBV5-1 and TRBJ1-2 gives the whole variable domain KAGVTQTPRYLIKTRGQQVTLSCSPISGHRSVSWYQQTPGQGLQFLFEYFSETQRNKGNFPGRFSGRQFSNSRSEMNVSTLELGDSALYLCASSGETQGGNYGYTFGSGTRLTVV.

This sequence joins TRBV5-1 and TRBJ2-3, with D maybe TRBD1 (6 bases). V dropped 2 bases and J dropped 5 bases, with 12 bases sitting between them. There are 14 residues in the CDR3. CDR1 and CDR2 from the germline V gene are SGHRS and YFSETQ. DNA for the CDR3: TGCGCCAGCAGCTTAGGGGGTGTTGAAGATACGCAGTATTTT. It yields the protein CASSLGGVEDTQYF.

CDR3 sequence reads: CASRQVADRRILENTEAFF. The CDR3 nucleotides read TGCGCCAGCAGGCAGGTTGCCGACAGGAGGATACTCGAGAACACTGAAGCTTTCTTT. The rearrangement links TRBV4-1 to TRBJ1-1; maybe TRBD1 (6 bases). The V gene lost 6 bases and the J gene lost 1 base, with 27 bases spanning the gap. Germline V gene lookup returns CDR1 MGHRA and CDR2 YSYEKL. The CDR3 sequence is 19 residues long.

This sequence joins TRBV14 and TRBJ2-3, with no clear D. CDR3 length: 14 amino acids. The V end lost 2 bases, the J end lost 5 bases, and 11 bases lay between the germline ends. Germline V gene data show CDR1 as SGHDN and CDR2 as FVKESK. CDR3 in amino acids: CASSQTPSGDTQYF. The CDR3 region has the DNA TGTGCCAGCAGCCAAACCCCCTCAGGAGATACGCAGTATTTT.